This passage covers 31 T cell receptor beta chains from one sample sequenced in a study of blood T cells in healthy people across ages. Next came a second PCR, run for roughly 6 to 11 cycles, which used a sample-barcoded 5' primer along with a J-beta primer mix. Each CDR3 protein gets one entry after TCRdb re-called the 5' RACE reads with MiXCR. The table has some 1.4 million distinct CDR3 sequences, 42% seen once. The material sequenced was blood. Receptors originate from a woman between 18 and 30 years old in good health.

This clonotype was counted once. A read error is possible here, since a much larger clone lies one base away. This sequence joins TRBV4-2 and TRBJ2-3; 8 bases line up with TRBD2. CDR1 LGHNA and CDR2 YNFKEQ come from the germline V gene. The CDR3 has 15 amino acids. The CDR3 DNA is TGTGCCAGCAGCCAAGCCAGCGGGGGCACAGGTACGCAGTATTTT. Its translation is CASSQASGGTGTQYF.

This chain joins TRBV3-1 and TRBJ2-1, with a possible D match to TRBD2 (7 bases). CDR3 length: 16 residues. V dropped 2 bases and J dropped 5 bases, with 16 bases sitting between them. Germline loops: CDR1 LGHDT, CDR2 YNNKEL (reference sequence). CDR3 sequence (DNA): TGTGCCAGCAGCCAACGTTCCGGGGGGCGGAACAATGAGCAGTTCTTC. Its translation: CASSQRSGGRNNEQFF.

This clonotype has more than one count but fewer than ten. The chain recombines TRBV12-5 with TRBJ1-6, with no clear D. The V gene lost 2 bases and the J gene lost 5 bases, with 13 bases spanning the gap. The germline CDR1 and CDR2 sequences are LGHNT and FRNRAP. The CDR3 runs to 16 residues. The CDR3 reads CASGLILGEDNSPLHF. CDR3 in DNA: TGTGCTAGTGGTTTGATCCTCGGGGAGGATAATTCACCCCTCCACTTT.

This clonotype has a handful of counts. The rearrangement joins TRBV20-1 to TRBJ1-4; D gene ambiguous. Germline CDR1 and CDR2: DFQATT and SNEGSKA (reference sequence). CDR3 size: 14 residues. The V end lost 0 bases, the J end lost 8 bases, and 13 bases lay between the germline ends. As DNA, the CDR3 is TGCAGTGCTAGAGATATAACGGCCTGGGAAAAACTGTTTTTT. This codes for CSARDITAWEKLFF.

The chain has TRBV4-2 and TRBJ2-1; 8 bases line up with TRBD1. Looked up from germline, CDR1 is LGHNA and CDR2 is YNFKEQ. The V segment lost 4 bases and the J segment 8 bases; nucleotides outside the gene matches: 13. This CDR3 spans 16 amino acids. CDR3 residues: CASSPPPGQGVDEQFF. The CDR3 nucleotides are TGTGCCAGCAGCCCCCCACCCGGACAGGGCGTCGATGAGCAGTTCTTC.

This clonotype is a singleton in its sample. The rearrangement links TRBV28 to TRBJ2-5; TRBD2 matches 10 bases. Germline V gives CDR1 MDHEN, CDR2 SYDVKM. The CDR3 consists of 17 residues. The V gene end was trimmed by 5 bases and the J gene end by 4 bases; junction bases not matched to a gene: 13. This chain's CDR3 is CASSPQERGGRVETQYF. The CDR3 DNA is TGTGCCAGCAGTCCCCAGGAGCGGGGGGGCAGGGTAGAGACCCAGTACTTC.

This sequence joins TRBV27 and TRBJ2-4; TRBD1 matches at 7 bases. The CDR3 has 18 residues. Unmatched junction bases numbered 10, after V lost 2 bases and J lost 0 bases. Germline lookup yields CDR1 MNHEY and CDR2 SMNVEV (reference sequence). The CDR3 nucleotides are TGTGCCAGCAGTTTAAGTACCGGGACAGTCATAGCCAAAAACATTCAGTACTTC. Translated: CASSLSTGTVIAKNIQYF.

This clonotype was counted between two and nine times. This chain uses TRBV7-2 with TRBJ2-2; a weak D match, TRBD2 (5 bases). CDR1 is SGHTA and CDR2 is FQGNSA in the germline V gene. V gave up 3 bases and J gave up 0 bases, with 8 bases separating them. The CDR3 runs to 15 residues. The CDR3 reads CASSFQAANTGELFF. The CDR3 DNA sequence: TGTGCCAGCAGCTTCCAAGCGGCGAACACCGGGGAGCTGTTTTTT.

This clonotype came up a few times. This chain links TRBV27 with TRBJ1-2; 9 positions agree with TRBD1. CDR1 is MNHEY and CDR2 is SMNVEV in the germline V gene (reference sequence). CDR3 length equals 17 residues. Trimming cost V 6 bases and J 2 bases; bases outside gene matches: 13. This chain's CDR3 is CASRRASGQGKNYGYTF. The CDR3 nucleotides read TGTGCCAGCAGACGGGCCTCAGGACAGGGGAAAAACTATGGCTACACCTTC.

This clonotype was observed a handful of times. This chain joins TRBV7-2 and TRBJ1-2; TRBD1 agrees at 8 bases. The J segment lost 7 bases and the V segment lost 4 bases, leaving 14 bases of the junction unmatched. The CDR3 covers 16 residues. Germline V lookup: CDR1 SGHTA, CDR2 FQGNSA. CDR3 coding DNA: TGTGCCAGCAGCTCTTTTCCCAATACAGGGGGGGGTGGCTACACCTTC. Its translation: CASSSFPNTGGGGYTF.

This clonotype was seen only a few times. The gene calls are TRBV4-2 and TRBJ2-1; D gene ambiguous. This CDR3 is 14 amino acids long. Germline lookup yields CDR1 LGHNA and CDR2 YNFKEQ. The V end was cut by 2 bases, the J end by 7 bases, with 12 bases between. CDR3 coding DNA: TGTGCCAGCAGCCAATACACCGGTGGGAATGAGCAGTTCTTC. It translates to CASSQYTGGNEQFF.

As DNA, the CDR3 is TGTGCCAGCAGTTTGAAGTCCCGGACCGAGGCTTTCTTT. Translated, it gives CASSLKSRTEAFF. The V gene is TRBV25-1, the J gene TRBJ1-1, with D unclear. The CDR3 has 13 residues. CDR1 is MGHDK, CDR2 SYGVNS, per germline. Trimming removed 5 bases at V and 11 bases at J, with 18 bases between.

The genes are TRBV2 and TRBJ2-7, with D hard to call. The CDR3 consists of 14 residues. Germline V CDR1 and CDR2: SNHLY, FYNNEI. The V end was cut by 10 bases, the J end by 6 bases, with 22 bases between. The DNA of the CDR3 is TGTGCCAACTCACCAGGCAGAAGTCTACTCGAGCAGTACTTC. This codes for CANSPGRSLLEQYF.

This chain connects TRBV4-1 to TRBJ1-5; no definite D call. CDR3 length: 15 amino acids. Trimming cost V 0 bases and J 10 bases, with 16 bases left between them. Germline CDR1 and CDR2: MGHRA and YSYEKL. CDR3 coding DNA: TGCGCCAGCAGCCAAGAGAGGGCAGGTGGGCCCCCCCAGCATTTT. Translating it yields CASSQERAGGPPQHF.

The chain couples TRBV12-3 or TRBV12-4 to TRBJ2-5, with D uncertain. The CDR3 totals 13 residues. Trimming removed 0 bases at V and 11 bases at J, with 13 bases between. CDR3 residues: CASSLATINEQYF. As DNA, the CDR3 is TGTGCCAGCAGTTTAGCGACGATCAATGAGCAGTACTTC.

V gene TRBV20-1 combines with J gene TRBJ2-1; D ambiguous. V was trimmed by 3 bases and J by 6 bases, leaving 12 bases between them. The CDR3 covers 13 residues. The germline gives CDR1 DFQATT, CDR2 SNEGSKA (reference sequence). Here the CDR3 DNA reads TGCAGTGCTAGCTCTAGGCCCTCCAATGAGCAGTTCTTC. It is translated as CSASSRPSNEQFF.

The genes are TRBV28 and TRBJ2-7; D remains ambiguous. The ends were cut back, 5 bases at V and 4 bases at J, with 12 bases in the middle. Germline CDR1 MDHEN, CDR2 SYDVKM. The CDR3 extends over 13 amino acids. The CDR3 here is CASSRLTEYEQYF. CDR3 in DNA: TGTGCCAGCAGTCGATTGACCGAGTACGAGCAGTACTTC.

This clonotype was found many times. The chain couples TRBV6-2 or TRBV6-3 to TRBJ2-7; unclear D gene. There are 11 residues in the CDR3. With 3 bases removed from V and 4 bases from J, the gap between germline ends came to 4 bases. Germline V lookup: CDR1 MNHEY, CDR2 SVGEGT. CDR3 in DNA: TGTGCCAGCAGTTATACTTACGAGCAGTACTTC. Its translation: CASSYTYEQYF.

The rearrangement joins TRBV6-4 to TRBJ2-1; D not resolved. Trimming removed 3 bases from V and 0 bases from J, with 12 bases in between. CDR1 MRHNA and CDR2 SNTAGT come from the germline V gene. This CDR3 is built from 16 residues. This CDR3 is CASSEIGLSSYNEQFF. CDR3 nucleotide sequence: TGTGCCAGCAGTGAAATCGGATTGAGCTCCTACAATGAGCAGTTCTTC.

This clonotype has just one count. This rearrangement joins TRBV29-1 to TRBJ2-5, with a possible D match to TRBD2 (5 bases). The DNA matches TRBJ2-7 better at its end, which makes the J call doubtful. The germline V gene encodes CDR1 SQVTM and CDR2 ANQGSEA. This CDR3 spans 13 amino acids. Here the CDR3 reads CSVAGGGLDEQYF. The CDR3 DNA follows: TGCAGCGTTGCCGGCGGAGGCTTGGACGAGCAGTACTTC.

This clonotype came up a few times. In nucleotides, the CDR3 is TGCAGCGTTACACCCACAGATACGCAGTATTTT. Translating gives CSVTPTDTQYF. V gene TRBV29-1 combines with J gene TRBJ2-3; unclear D gene. CDR1 SQVTM and CDR2 ANQGSEA come from the germline V gene. The CDR3 covers 11 residues. V was shortened by 5 bases and J by 2 bases, with 5 bases between the two germline ends.

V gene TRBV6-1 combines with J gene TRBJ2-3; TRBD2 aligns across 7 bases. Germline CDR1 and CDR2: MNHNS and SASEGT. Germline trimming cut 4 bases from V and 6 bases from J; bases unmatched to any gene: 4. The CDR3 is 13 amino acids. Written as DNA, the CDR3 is TGTGCCAGCAGTGGGAGCGGGGTGGATACGCAGTATTTT. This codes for CASSGSGVDTQYF.

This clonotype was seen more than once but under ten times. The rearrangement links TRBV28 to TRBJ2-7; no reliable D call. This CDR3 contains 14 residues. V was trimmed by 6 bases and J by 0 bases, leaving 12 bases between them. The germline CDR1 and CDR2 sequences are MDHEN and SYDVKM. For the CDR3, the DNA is TGTGCCAGCAGCCCCAAACTGGGCTCCTACGAGCAGTACTTC. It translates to CASSPKLGSYEQYF.

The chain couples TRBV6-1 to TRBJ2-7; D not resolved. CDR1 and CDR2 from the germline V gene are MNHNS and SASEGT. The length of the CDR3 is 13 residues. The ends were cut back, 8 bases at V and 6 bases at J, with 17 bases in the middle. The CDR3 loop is CASDFPRRTEQYF. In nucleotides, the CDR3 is TGTGCCAGCGATTTCCCTCGACGCACCGAGCAGTACTTC.

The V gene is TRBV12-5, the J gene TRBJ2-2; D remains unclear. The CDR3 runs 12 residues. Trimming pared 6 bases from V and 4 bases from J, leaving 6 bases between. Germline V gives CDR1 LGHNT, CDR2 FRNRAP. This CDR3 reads CASGPTTGELFF. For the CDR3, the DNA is TGTGCTAGTGGACCCACCACCGGGGAGCTGTTTTTT.

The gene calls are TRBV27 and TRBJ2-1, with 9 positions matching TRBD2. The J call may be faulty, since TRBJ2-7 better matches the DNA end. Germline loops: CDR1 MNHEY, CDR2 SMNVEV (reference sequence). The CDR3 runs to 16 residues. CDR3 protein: CASSSQIAGALDEQYF. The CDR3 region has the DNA TGTGCCAGCAGTTCCCAAATAGCGGGGGCCTTGGATGAGCAGTACTTC.

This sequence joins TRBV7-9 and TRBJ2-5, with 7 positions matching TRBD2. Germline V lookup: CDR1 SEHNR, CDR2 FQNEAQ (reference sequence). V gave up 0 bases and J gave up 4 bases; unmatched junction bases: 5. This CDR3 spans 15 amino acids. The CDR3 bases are TGTGCCAGCAGCTTAGCGTTGGGCGGGGGAGAGACCCAGTACTTC. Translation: CASSLALGGGETQYF.

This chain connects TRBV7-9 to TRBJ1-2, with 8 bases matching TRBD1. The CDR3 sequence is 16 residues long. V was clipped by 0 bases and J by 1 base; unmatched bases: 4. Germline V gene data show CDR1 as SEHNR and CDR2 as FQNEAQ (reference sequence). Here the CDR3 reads CASSLAGTGDNYGYTF. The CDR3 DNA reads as TGTGCCAGCAGCTTAGCGGGGACAGGAGATAACTATGGCTACACCTTC.

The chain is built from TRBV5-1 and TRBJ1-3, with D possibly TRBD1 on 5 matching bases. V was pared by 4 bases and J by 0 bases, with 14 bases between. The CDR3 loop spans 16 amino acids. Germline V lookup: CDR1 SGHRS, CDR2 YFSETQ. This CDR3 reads CASSHDRTSSGNTIYF. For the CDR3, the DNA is TGCGCCAGCAGCCACGACAGAACGAGCTCTGGAAACACCATATATTTT.

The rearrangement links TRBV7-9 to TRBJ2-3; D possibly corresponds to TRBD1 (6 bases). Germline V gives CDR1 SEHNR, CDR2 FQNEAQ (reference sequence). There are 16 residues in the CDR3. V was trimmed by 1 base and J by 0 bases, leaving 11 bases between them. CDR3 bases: TGTGCCAGCAGCTTAGGGACAGACCCTAGCACAGATACGCAGTATTTT. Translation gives CASSLGTDPSTDTQYF.

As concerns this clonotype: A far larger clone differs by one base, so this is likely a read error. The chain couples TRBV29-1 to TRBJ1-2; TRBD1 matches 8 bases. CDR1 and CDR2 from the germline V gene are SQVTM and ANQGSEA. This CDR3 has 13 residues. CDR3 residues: CSVETGANYDYTF. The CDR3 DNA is TGCAGCGTTGAGACAGGGGCGAACTATGACTACACCTTC.